Below, one TCR beta chain is given with its context. Authors' processing steps: It was from reference gene primer amplification that nucleated cell counts were estimated. Only in-frame clones appear in the TCRdb table, and some are missing; sequencing was by immunoSEQ multiplex PCR. V and J calls and clone size are given by that table; D and trimming were obtained from the DNA. Found here are 250,000 to 300,000 clones, about 88% of them singletons; the top ten hold approximately 2%. Participants' reported clinical history set cohort assignment. The data stem from a study of blood T cell repertoires in COVID-19. Looking at the study overall: Cohort 3 donors counted as recovered after two negative PCRs, clearance, or resolved symptoms. The cDNA or gDNA used as material had been derived from T cells, B-cell-depleted T cells, or PBMCs.

The length of the CDR3 is 15 residues. Germline V gene lookup returns CDR1 KGHSH and CDR2 LQKENI. V was pared by 3 bases and J by 7 bases, with 7 bases of the junction left unmatched. J is TRBJ2-1 and V is TRBV18, with 9 nucleotides matching TRBD1. Sequenced material: PBMCs or T cells enriched from blood (not recorded which). This TCR was recovered from a woman aged 55-69 years in a cohort exposed to, infected with or recovered from COVID-19 (not recorded which). The CDR3 protein is CASSPVGTGNNEQFF. CDR3 in DNA: TGTGCCAGCTCACCTGTCGGGACAGGGAATAATGAGCAGTTCTTC. The variable domain in full, with the rest retrieved from reference TRBV18 and TRBJ2-1, is NAGVMQNPRHLVRRRGQEARLRCSPMKGHSHVYWYRQLPEEGLKFMVYLQKENIIDESGMPKERFSAEFPKEGPSILRIQQVVRGDSAAYFCASSPVGTGNNEQFFGPGTRLTVL.